This T cell receptor beta chain was sequenced during a study of PD-1 blockade in classical Hodgkin lymphoma. Study findings and constraints: Baseline diversity was lower in partial responders and progressors than complete responders. Reports described newly diagnosed patients as having lower baseline TCR diversity than healthy donors. CD4+ but not CD8+ TCR diversity rose significantly by C4D1.

Every single patient, without exception, relapsed after autologous stem cell transplantation, and brentuximab vedotin exposure varied. Classifying best responses yielded complete response, partial response or progressive disease. Assay: immunoSEQ multiplex PCR; the TCRdb copy retains only in-frame clones and omits some. The sample has about 85,000 clones; 80% to 95% are singletons. This clone was seen only once. The antigen is unknown. The clonotype comes from a human donor with classical Hodgkin lymphoma. The sample consisted of peripheral blood mononuclear cells (PBMCs), taken before the second cycle of nivolumab.

CDR3 residues: CASSEGDRVLNTEAFF. The CDR3 DNA reads TGTGCCAGCAGTGAAGGGGATAGAGTCCTCAACACTGAAGCTTTCTTT. The chain recombines TRBV6-1 with TRBJ1-1; no definite D call. V dropped 1 base and J dropped 2 bases, with 14 bases sitting between them. The CDR3 sequence is 16 residues long. In germline, CDR1 is MNHNS, CDR2 SASEGT.